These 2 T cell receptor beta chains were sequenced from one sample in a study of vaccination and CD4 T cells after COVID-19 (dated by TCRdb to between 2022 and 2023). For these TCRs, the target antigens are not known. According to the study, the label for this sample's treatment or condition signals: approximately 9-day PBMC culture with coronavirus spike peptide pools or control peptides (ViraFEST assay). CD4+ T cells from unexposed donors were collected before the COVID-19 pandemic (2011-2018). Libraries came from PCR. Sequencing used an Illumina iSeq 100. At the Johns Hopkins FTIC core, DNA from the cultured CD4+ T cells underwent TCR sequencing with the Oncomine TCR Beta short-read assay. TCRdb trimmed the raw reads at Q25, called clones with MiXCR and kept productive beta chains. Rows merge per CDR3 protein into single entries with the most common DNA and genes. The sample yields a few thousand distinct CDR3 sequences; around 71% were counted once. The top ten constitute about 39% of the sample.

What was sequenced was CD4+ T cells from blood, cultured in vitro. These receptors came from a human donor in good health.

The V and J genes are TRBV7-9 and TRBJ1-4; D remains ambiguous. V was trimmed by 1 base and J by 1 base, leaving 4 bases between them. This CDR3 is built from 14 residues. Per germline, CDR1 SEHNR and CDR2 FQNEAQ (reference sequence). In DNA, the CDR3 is TGTGCCAGCAGCTTAGGAGGAACTAATGAAAAACTGTTTTTT. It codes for CASSLGGTNEKLFF. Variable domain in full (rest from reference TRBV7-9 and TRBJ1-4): DTGVSQNPRHKITKRGQNVTFRCDPISEHNRLYWYRQTLGQGPEFLTYFQNEAQLEKSRLLSDRFSAERPKGSFSTLEIQRTEQGDSAMYLCASSLGGTNEKLFFGSGTQLSVL.

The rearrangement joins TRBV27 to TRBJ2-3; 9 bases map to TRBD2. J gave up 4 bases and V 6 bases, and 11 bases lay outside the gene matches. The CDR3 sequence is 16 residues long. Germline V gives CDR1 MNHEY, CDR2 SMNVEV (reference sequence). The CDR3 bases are TGTGCCAGCAGCCGGGGACTGACTAGCGGTGCAGATACGCAGTATTTT. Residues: CASSRGLTSGADTQYF.